Below are 15 T cell receptor beta chains sequenced from a single sample in a study of cytomegalovirus exposure and HLA in healthy donors (TCRdb year 2017). The library relied on the immunoSEQ multiplex PCR assay. The multiplex PCR relied on a mix of 60 forward primers for TCR Vbeta segments and 13 reverse primers for TCR Jbeta segments. The source is immuneACCESS, and TCRdb retained only in-frame sequences with V and J called. Part of the clones is not carried over; for the studies checked, unresolved V genes explain less than half of this, and the remainder is unexplained. This sample holds more than 95,000 clones; 75% to 80% were observed only once. The top ten hold less than 4.5% of the sample. Sequencing was performed on PBMCs. These TCRs come from a man aged 35 to 55 in good health and CMV-seronegative.

This chain connects TRBV27 to TRBJ2-3, with TRBD1 identical over 7 bases. Germline V CDR1 and CDR2: MNHEY, SMNVEV (reference sequence). The V gene end was trimmed by 6 bases and the J gene end by 2 bases; junction bases not matched to a gene: 14. The CDR3 runs 17 residues. The CDR3 loop is CASSFLGFGTATDTQYF. The CDR3 DNA sequence: TGTGCCAGCAGCTTTTTGGGGTTCGGGACAGCCACAGATACGCAGTATTTT.

This chain uses TRBV5-4 with TRBJ1-3; 7 bases agree with TRBD1. Losses at the gene ends were 4 bases for V and 2 bases for J; bases not matched to a gene: 3. The CDR3 has 14 amino acids. The germline V gene encodes CDR1 SGHNT and CDR2 YYREEE (reference sequence). The CDR3 DNA is TGTGCCAGCAGCCTCACAGGGGCTGGAAACACCATATATTTT. It codes for CASSLTGAGNTIYF.

The chain couples TRBV4-1 to TRBJ1-1; D call uncertain. Trimming took 1 base from V and 3 from J, leaving 9 bases between them. Germline values: CDR1 MGHRA, CDR2 YSYEKL. CDR3 size: 14 residues. The DNA of the CDR3 is TGCGCCAGCAGCCAAGCGGGGTTTGACACTGAAGCTTTCTTT. It is translated as CASSQAGFDTEAFF.

J is TRBJ2-5 and V is TRBV9; 9 bases align to TRBD1. The DNA end lines up better with TRBJ2-7; the J call may be wrong. The CDR3 length is 14 residues. Germline lookup yields CDR1 SGDLS and CDR2 YYNGEE. This CDR3 is CASSVGTGKYEQYF. In DNA form, the CDR3 reads TGTGCCAGCAGCGTCGGGACAGGGAAGTACGAGCAGTACTTC.

The chain recombines TRBV27 with TRBJ2-2; 8 nucleotides line up with TRBD1. Trimming at V came to 4 bases and at J to 6 bases, leaving 4 bases not matched to a gene. This CDR3 has 14 residues. The germline V gene has CDR1 MNHEY and CDR2 SMNVEV (reference sequence). The CDR3 loop reads CASSYGQGPGELFF. For the CDR3, the DNA is TGTGCCAGCAGTTACGGACAGGGCCCCGGGGAGCTGTTTTTT.

This chain connects TRBV29-1 to TRBJ2-5, with D perhaps matching TRBD2 (5 bases). Germline V gene data show CDR1 as SQVTM and CDR2 as ANQGSEA. V lost 5 bases to trimming and J lost 4 bases, with 14 bases between them. CDR3 length: 13 amino acids. CDR3 in DNA: TGCAGCGTTCCTGCGGACTTCGGAGAGACCCAGTACTTC. This encodes CSVPADFGETQYF.

V is TRBV9 and J is TRBJ2-3; 9 bases agree with TRBD1. V was clipped by 4 bases and J by 4 bases; unmatched bases: 19. The CDR3 sequence is 19 residues long. Germline assignment: CDR1 SGDLS and CDR2 YYNGEE. DNA for the CDR3: TGTGCCAGCAGCTCAAGTAGTGGGTGGGGACAGGGAGACTCAGATACGCAGTATTTT. Protein sequence: CASSSSSGWGQGDSDTQYF.

This clone was counted a single time. This chain links TRBV7-2 with TRBJ1-1, with D tentatively TRBD1 (5 bases). Looked up from germline, CDR1 is SGHTA and CDR2 is FQGNSA. The CDR3 loop spans 12 amino acids. The V gene lost 5 bases and the J gene lost 3 bases, with 7 bases spanning the gap. The CDR3 reads CASSGGYTEAFF. DNA of the CDR3: TGTGCCAGCAGCGGGGGGTACACTGAAGCTTTCTTT.

This chain uses TRBV5-1 with TRBJ2-1; D ambiguous. The CDR3 covers 13 residues. V was trimmed by 0 bases and J by 4 bases, leaving 5 bases between them. Per germline, CDR1 SGHRS and CDR2 YFSETQ. This CDR3 reads CASSLGAYNEQFF. The CDR3 DNA reads TGCGCCAGCAGCTTGGGAGCTTACAATGAGCAGTTCTTC. The entire variable domain, with the rest obtained from reference TRBV5-1 and TRBJ2-1, is as follows: KAGVTQTPRYLIKTRGQQVTLSCSPISGHRSVSWYQQTPGQGLQFLFEYFSETQRNKGNFPGRFSGRQFSNSRSEMNVSTLELGDSALYLCASSLGAYNEQFFGPGTRLTVL.

This clone was counted only a few times. The chain couples TRBV7-9 to TRBJ2-1, with 10 bases lining up with TRBD2. The CDR3 totals 15 residues. Per the germline V gene, CDR1 is SEHNR and CDR2 is FQNEAQ (reference sequence). V was pared by 3 bases and J by 4 bases, with 3 bases of the junction left unmatched. For the CDR3, the DNA is TGTGCCAGCAGCTTTAGCGGGGGGTTTTACAATGAGCAGTTCTTC. Its translation is CASSFSGGFYNEQFF.

V and J are TRBV11-2 and TRBJ1-2; a possible D gene is TRBD1 (5 bases). Germline V gene data show CDR1 as SGHAT and CDR2 as FQNNGV. This CDR3 is built from 13 residues. V lost 5 bases, J lost 4 bases, and 11 bases lay in between. This CDR3 is CASSPRGGYGYTF. In DNA, the CDR3 is TGTGCCAGCAGCCCCCGCGGGGGCTATGGCTACACCTTC.

The chain joins TRBV7-2 to TRBJ1-1; D is undetermined. CDR3 size: 12 residues. With 1 base removed from V and 7 bases from J, the gap between germline ends came to 7 bases. Looked up from germline, CDR1 is SGHTA and CDR2 is FQGNSA. The CDR3 protein is CASSLGNYEAFF. Written as DNA, the CDR3 is TGTGCCAGCAGCTTAGGGAACTATGAAGCTTTCTTT.

J is TRBJ1-5 and V is TRBV28, with D unclear. V lost 0 bases, J lost 0 bases, and 9 bases lay in between. Germline CDR1 is MDHEN and CDR2 is SYDVKM. The CDR3 loop spans 16 amino acids. CDR3 in amino acids: CASSLWGSSSNQPQHF. CDR3 coding DNA: TGTGCCAGCAGTTTATGGGGCAGCTCTAGCAATCAGCCCCAGCATTTT. The entire variable domain, with the rest obtained from reference TRBV28 and TRBJ1-5, is as follows: DVKVTQSSRYLVKRTGEKVFLECVQDMDHENMFWYRQDPGLGLRLIYFSYDVKMKEKGDIPEGYSVSREKKERFSLILESASTNQTSMYLCASSLWGSSSNQPQHFGDGTRLSIL.

The V call is TRBV7-9, the J call TRBJ1-1; D not certain. With 6 bases removed from V and 2 bases from J, the gap between germline ends came to 13 bases. Per the germline V gene, CDR1 is SEHNR and CDR2 is FQNEAQ (reference sequence). The CDR3 loop spans 14 amino acids. CDR3: CASSKRTPNTEAFF. DNA for the CDR3: TGTGCCAGCAGTAAAAGGACTCCCAACACTGAAGCTTTCTTT.

This clone was found once. The gene calls are TRBV6-5 and TRBJ2-7; 12 bases line up with TRBD2. The CDR3 contains 16 residues. Germline V gene lookup returns CDR1 MNHEY and CDR2 SVGAGI. V was pared by 0 bases and J by 7 bases, with 7 bases of the junction left unmatched. As DNA, the CDR3 is TGTGCCAGCAGTTACTCGGCTAGCGGGGGGGCAGGGGAGCAGTACTTC. This encodes CASSYSASGGAGEQYF.